Below are 17 T cell receptor beta chains sequenced from a single sample in a study of T-cell memory formation after mild COVID-19. TCRdb fed the 5' RACE reads into MiXCR, producing one record per CDR3 protein. The sample consists of approximately 300,000 distinct CDR3 sequences, approximately 15% of them appearing once. The sequenced sample was PBMCs or a T cell subset sorted from them (not recorded which). Receptors were obtained from a man younger than 35 who had mild COVID-19 (a few samples of this study predate the infection). Cell type and time point are not known.

This clonotype has only a few counts. This chain connects TRBV14 to TRBJ1-1; perhaps TRBD1 as D (6 bases). CDR1 is SGHDN and CDR2 is FVKESK in the germline V gene. Trimming cost V 4 bases and J 11 bases, with 17 bases left between them. The CDR3 sequence is 13 residues long. CDR3 sequence: CASSRNYRDEAFF. The CDR3 DNA reads as TGTGCCAGCAGCCGAAATTACAGGGATGAGGCTTTCTTT.

This clonotype was observed a handful of times. V usage is TRBV5-4 and J usage is TRBJ2-6, with TRBD1 matching over 7 bases. CDR3 size: 18 residues. The V gene's germline CDR1 is SGHNT and CDR2 YYREEE (reference sequence). The V and J ends lost 0 bases and 0 bases, in that order; junction bases with no gene match: 6. CDR3 in DNA: TGTGCCAGCAGCTTGGACAGGGGCACCCTCTCTGGGGCCAACGTCCTGACTTTC. It yields the protein CASSLDRGTLSGANVLTF.

This clonotype was detected a few times. The chain uses TRBV4-1 and TRBJ2-7; maybe TRBD2 (6 bases). The germline V and J ends were trimmed by 1 base and 0 bases, with 13 bases remaining between them. Germline-derived CDR1 and CDR2 are MGHRA and YSYEKL. This CDR3 is built from 16 residues. DNA of the CDR3: TGCGCCAGCAGCCAAGCCGGGACTTTTGGCTCCTACGAGCAGTACTTC. This sequence encodes CASSQAGTFGSYEQYF.

This clonotype was detected only a few times. This sequence joins TRBV12-3 or TRBV12-4 and TRBJ2-5; TRBD1 might be the D (5 bases). This CDR3 contains 14 residues. V lost 3 bases to trimming and J lost 1 base, with 9 bases between them. The CDR3 DNA reads as TGTGCCAGCAGTTTTGGGGCAGGCCAAGAGACCCAGTACTTC. Translation: CASSFGAGQETQYF.

This clonotype was observed a few times. The rearrangement links TRBV5-5 to TRBJ2-1; D not resolved. The V end lost 0 bases, the J end lost 2 bases, and 6 bases lay between the germline ends. The CDR3 length is 14 residues. The germline gives CDR1 SGHKS, CDR2 YYEKEE (reference sequence). CDR3 DNA sequence: TGTGCCAGCAGCTTGGACACCCCCTACAATGAGCAGTTCTTC. As protein: CASSLDTPYNEQFF.

This clonotype was seen more than once but under ten times. The chain joins TRBV4-3 to TRBJ2-1; possibly TRBD1 for D (6 bases). The CDR3 runs 14 residues. Germline assignment: CDR1 LGHNA and CDR2 YSLEER. The V end was cut by 2 bases, the J end by 9 bases, with 14 bases between. The CDR3 DNA sequence: TGCGCCAGCAGCCAATACCAGGGGTCCGGTGAGCAGTTCTTC. Protein product: CASSQYQGSGEQFF.

In this sample, this clonotype turned up a few times. The genes are TRBV18 and TRBJ2-7; TRBD1 is a possible D gene (5 bases). The CDR3 is made up of 14 amino acids. V lost 6 bases to trimming and J lost 0 bases, with 12 bases between them. CDR1 and CDR2 (germline): KGHSH, LQKENI. CDR3 region: CASSQQQDSYEQYV. In DNA form, the CDR3 reads TGTGCCAGCTCCCAACAACAGGACTCCTACGAGCAGTACGTC.

J is TRBJ2-4 and V is TRBV19; 8 bases agree with TRBD1. The germline V gene encodes CDR1 LNHDA and CDR2 SQIVND (reference sequence). The V gene end was trimmed by 8 bases and the J gene end by 2 bases; junction bases not matched to a gene: 8. This CDR3 spans 15 amino acids. CDR3 residues: CASSDGTGSKNIQYF. The CDR3 nucleotides are TGTGCCAGTTCCGACGGGACAGGTTCCAAAAACATTCAGTACTTC. The full variable domain, its missing parts supplied by reference TRBV19 and TRBJ2-4, is DGGITQSPKYLFRKEGQNVTLSCEQNLNHDAMYWYRQDPGQGLRLIYYSQIVNDFQKGDIAEGYSVSREKKESFPLTVTSAQKNPTAFYLCASSDGTGSKNIQYFGAGTRLSVL.

This rearrangement joins TRBV4-3 to TRBJ2-5; D is uncertain. Germline CDR1 reads LGHNA; CDR2 reads YSLEER. This CDR3 is built from 14 residues. The V and J ends lost 4 bases and 4 bases respectively, with 13 bases between them. The DNA of the CDR3 is TGCGCCAGCAGCCTAGGATACCCGCCAGAGACCCAGTACTTC. Its protein is CASSLGYPPETQYF.

This clonotype has just a few counts. This chain uses TRBV12-3 or TRBV12-4 with TRBJ2-1; D assignment may be TRBD1 or TRBD2 (5 bases each). V dropped 1 base and J dropped 9 bases, with 10 bases sitting between them. The CDR3 is 13 amino acids. The CDR3 DNA follows: TGTGCCAGCAGTTTAGAGAGGGGCGCTGAGCAGTTCTTC. Its protein product is CASSLERGAEQFF.

The gene calls are TRBV7-2 and TRBJ2-5; no clear D gene. The CDR3 has 13 amino acids. Trimming left V 1 base short and J 3 bases short, with 6 bases between. Per germline, CDR1 SGHTA and CDR2 FQGNSA. The CDR3 nucleotides read TGTGCCAGCAGCTTAGTCGCTAAAGAGACCCAGTACTTC. Translation gives CASSLVAKETQYF.

The chain carries TRBV29-1 and TRBJ2-7; 9 nucleotides align to TRBD1. Germline loops: CDR1 SQVTM, CDR2 ANQGSEA. The CDR3 has 13 amino acids. Trimming took 4 bases from V and 5 from J; bases not matched to a gene: 6. The CDR3 DNA follows: TGCAGCGTTGTGGGGACAGGGTTACACGAGCAGTACTTC. Amino acids: CSVVGTGLHEQYF.

This clonotype occurred a few times. The chain recombines TRBV4-1 with TRBJ2-3; no firm D call. The germline gives CDR1 MGHRA, CDR2 YSYEKL. CDR3 size: 14 residues. The ends were cut back, 0 bases at V and 2 bases at J, with 6 bases in the middle. CDR3 sequence reads: CASSQDWLTDTQYF. DNA of the CDR3: TGCGCCAGCAGCCAAGATTGGCTCACAGATACGCAGTATTTT.

The chain is built from TRBV9 and TRBJ2-3; 8 bases agree with TRBD2. The CDR3 runs 16 residues. V gave up 0 bases and J gave up 6 bases; unmatched junction bases: 9. Per the germline V gene, CDR1 is SGDLS and CDR2 is YYNGEE. Written as DNA, the CDR3 is TGTGCCAGCAGCGTAGACGCGAGCGGGGGAATGGATACGCAGTATTTT. Protein: CASSVDASGGMDTQYF. The entire variable domain, with the rest obtained from reference TRBV9 and TRBJ2-3, is as follows: DSGVTQTPKHLITATGQRVTLRCSPRSGDLSVYWYQQSLDQGLQFLIQYYNGEERAKGNILERFSAQQFPDLHSELNLSSLELGDSALYFCASSVDASGGMDTQYFGPGTRLTVL.

The CDR3 DNA reads as TGCGCCAGCAGGCGGGGGGCGGGCGCGAACGGGGAGCTGTTTTTT. Its translation: CASRRGAGANGELFF. This chain connects TRBV4-1 to TRBJ2-2; 8 bases line up with TRBD2. Germline CDR1 is MGHRA and CDR2 is YSYEKL. This CDR3 comprises 15 residues. The V segment lost 6 bases and the J segment 7 bases; nucleotides outside the gene matches: 10.

This clonotype was seen a handful of times. The gene calls are TRBV4-2 and TRBJ2-5, with 8 positions matching TRBD2. CDR3 length equals 16 residues. Germline V gene data show CDR1 as LGHNA and CDR2 as YNFKEQ. The J segment lost 1 base and the V segment lost 3 bases, leaving 7 bases of the junction unmatched. The CDR3 DNA follows: TGTGCCAGCAGCCACTTCGGGGCGGGGGGCCAAGAGACCCAGTACTTC. Residues: CASSHFGAGGQETQYF.

The chain couples TRBV5-6 to TRBJ2-5; 10 positions agree with TRBD2. The J segment lost 5 bases and the V segment lost 3 bases, leaving 16 bases of the junction unmatched. CDR1 and CDR2 from the germline V gene are SGHDT and YYEEEE. The CDR3 totals 18 residues. The CDR3 sequence: CASSSRALAGAGRETQYF. The CDR3 DNA follows: TGTGCCAGCAGCTCTAGGGCGCTAGCGGGGGCCGGACGGGAGACCCAGTACTTC.